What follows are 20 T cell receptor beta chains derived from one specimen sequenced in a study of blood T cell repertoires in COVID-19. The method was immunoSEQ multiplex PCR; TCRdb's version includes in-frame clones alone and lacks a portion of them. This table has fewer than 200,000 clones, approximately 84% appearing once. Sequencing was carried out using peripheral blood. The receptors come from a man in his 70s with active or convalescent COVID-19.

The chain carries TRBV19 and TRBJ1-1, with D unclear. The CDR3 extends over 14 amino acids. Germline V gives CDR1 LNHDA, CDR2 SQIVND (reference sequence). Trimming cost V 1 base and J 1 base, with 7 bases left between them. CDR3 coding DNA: TGTGCCAGTAGTATAGGTCCAGGGAACACTGAAGCTTTCTTT. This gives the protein CASSIGPGNTEAFF.

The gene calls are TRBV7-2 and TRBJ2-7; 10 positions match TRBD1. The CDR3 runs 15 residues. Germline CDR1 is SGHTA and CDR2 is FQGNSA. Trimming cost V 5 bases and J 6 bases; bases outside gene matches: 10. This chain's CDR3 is CASSRNRDRGREQYF. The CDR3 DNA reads TGTGCCAGCAGCCGCAACCGGGACAGGGGACGCGAGCAGTACTTC.

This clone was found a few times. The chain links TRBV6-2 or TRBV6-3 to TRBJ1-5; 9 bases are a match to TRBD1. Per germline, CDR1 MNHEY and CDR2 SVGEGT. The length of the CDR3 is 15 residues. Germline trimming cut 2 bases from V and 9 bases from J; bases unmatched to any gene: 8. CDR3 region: CASSYMDRGWPPQHF. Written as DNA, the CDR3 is TGTGCCAGCAGTTACATGGACAGGGGATGGCCGCCCCAGCATTTT.

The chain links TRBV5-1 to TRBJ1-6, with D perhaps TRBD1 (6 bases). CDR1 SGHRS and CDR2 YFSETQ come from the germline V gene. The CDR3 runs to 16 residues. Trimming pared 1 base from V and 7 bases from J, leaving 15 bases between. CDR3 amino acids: CASSLTGQPGNSPLHF. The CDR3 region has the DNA TGCGCCAGCAGCTTGACTGGACAGCCGGGGAATTCACCCCTCCACTTT.

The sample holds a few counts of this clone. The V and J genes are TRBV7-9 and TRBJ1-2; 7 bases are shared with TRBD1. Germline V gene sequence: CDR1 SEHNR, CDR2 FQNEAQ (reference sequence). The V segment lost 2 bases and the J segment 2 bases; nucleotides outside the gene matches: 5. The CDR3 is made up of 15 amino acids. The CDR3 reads CASSLPGTANYGYTF. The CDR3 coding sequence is TGTGCCAGCAGCTTACCCGGGACAGCAAACTATGGCTACACCTTC.

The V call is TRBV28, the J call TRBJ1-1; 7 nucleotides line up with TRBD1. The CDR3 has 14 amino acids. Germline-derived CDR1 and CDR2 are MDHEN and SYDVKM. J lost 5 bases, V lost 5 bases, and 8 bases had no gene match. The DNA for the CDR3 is TGTGCCAGCAGTCGAACAGGGGTTTTAACTGAAGCTTTCTTT. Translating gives CASSRTGVLTEAFF.

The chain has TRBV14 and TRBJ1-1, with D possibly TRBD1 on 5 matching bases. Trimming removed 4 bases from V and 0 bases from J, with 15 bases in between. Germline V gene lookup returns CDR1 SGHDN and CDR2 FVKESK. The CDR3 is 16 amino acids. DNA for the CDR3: TGTGCCAGCAGCCCCTACCTGGGGGGGATGAACACTGAAGCTTTCTTT. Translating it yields CASSPYLGGMNTEAFF.

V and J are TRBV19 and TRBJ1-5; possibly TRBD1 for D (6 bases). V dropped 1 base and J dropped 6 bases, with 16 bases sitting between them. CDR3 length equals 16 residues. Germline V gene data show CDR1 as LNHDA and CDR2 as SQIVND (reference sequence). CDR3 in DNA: TGTGCCAGTAGTATAGGTAGCAGGGGCTCGGGTCAGCCCCAGCATTTT. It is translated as CASSIGSRGSGQPQHF. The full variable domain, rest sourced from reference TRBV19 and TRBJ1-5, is DGGITQSPKYLFRKEGQNVTLSCEQNLNHDAMYWYRQDPGQGLRLIYYSQIVNDFQKGDIAEGYSVSREKKESFPLTVTSAQKNPTAFYLCASSIGSRGSGQPQHFGDGTRLSIL.

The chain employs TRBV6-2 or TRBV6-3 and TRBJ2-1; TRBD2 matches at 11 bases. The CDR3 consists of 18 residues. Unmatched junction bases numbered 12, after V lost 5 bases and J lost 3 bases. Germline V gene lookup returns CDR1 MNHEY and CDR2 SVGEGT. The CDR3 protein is CASSPKHSLAGGYNEQFF. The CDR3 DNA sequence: TGTGCCAGCAGTCCCAAGCACTCCCTAGCGGGAGGCTACAATGAGCAGTTCTTC.

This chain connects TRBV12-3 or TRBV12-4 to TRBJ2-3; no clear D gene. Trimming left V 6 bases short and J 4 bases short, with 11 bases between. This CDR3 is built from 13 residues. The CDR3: CASSHRNSDTQYF. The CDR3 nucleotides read TGTGCCAGCAGCCACAGAAATTCAGATACGCAGTATTTT.

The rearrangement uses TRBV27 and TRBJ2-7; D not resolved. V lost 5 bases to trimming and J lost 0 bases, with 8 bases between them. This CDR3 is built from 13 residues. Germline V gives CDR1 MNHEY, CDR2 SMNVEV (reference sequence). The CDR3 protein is CASSPRVSYEQYF. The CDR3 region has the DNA TGTGCCAGCAGTCCCCGGGTCTCCTACGAGCAGTACTTC.

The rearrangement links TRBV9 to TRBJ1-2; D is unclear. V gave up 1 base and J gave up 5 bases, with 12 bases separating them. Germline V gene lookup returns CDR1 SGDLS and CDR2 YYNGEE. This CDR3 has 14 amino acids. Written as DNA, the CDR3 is TGTGCCAGCAGCGTAACAACCAGCGGATATGGCTACACCTTC. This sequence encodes CASSVTTSGYGYTF.

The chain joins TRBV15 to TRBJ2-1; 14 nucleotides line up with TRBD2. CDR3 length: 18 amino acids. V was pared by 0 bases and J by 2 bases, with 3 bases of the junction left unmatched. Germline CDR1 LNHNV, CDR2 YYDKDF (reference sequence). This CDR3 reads CATSREVGLAGAYNEQFF. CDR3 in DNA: TGTGCCACCAGCAGAGAGGTGGGACTAGCGGGGGCCTACAATGAGCAGTTCTTC.

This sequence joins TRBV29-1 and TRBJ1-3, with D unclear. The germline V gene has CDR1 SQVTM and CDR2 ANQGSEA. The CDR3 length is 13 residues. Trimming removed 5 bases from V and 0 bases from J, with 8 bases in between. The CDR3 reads CSVIGDSGNTIYF. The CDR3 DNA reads TGCAGCGTTATAGGAGACTCTGGAAACACCATATATTTT.

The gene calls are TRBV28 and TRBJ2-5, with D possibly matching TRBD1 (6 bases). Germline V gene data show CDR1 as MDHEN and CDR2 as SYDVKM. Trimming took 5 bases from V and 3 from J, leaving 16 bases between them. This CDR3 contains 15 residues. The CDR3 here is CASSERTVTKETQYF. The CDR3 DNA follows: TGTGCCAGCAGTGAGAGGACAGTAACCAAAGAGACCCAGTACTTC.

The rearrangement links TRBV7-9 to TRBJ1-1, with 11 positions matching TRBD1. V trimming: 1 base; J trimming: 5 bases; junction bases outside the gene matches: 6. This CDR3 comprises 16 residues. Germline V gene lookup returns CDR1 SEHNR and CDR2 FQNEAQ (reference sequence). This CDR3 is CASSLVSGTGGTEAFF. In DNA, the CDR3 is TGTGCCAGCAGCTTAGTGTCCGGGACAGGGGGAACTGAAGCTTTCTTT.

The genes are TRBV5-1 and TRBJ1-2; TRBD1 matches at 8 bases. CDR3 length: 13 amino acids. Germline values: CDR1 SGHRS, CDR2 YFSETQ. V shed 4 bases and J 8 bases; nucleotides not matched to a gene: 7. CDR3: CASSLARGRGYTF. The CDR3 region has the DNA TGCGCCAGCAGCCTCGCCAGGGGGCGAGGCTACACCTTC.

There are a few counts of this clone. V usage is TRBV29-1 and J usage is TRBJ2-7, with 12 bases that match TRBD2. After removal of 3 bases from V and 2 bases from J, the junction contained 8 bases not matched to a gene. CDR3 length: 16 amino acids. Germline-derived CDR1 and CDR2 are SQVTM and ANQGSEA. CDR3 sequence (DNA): TGCAGCGTTGATGCAGCGACTAGCGGGAGACCCTACGAGCAGTACTTC. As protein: CSVDAATSGRPYEQYF.

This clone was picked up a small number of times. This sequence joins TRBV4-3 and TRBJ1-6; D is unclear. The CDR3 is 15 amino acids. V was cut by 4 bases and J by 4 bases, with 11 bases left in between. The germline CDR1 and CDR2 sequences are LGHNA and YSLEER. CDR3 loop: CASSPDEGYNSPLHF. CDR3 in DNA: TGCGCCAGCAGCCCCGACGAGGGTTATAATTCACCCCTCCACTTT.

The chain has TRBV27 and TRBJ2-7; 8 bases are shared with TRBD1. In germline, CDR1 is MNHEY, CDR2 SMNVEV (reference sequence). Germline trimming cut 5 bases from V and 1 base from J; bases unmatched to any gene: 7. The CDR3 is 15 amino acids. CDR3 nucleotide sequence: TGTGCCAGCAGTAAACCGGGACAGGCTTCCTACGAGCAGTACTTC. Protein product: CASSKPGQASYEQYF.